This TCR beta chain was observed in a study of HIV-infected patients and healthy controls. Each CDR3 protein gets one entry after TCRdb re-called the 5' RACE reads with MiXCR. The sample holds some 67,000 distinct CDR3 sequences, approximately 15% seen once. Specimen: CD4+ T cells from blood. The TCR sequence derives from a human donor in good health.

CDR3 residues: CASSSIAGSVHEQYF. The CDR3 region has the DNA TGTGCCAGCAGCTCCATAGCGGGATCGGTCCACGAGCAGTACTTC. This chain joins TRBV7-2 and TRBJ2-7; 8 bases agree with TRBD2. The CDR3 is 15 residues long. Germline V gene data show CDR1 as SGHTA and CDR2 as FQGNSA. J was trimmed by 5 bases and V by 4 bases; bases with no gene match: 10.